This T cell receptor (beta chain) came from a study of shared clonotypes between healthy human individuals. The germline CDR1 and CDR2 sequences are LNHDA and SQIVND (reference sequence). Trimming took 5 bases from V and 4 from J, leaving 9 bases between them. CDR3 length: 13 amino acids. In this sample, this clone turned up a few times. Method: immunoSEQ multiplex PCR; TCRdb's copy keeps in-frame clones and lacks some. The table has millions of clones, 90% to 95% seen once. Sequencing was done on a sample of naive CD4+ T cells sorted from blood. The subset was: CD45RA+ positively selected. The chain recombines TRBV19 with TRBJ1-5; D ambiguous. This clonotype originated in a man aged 18 to 35 in good health. The DNA of the CDR3 is TGTGCCAGTAGTGGCGGACTTAATCAGCCCCAGCATTTT. As protein: CASSGGLNQPQHF. The full variable domain, with the rest looked up from reference TRBV19 and TRBJ1-5, is DGGITQSPKYLFRKEGQNVTLSCEQNLNHDAMYWYRQDPGQGLRLIYYSQIVNDFQKGDIAEGYSVSREKKESFPLTVTSAQKNPTAFYLCASSGGLNQPQHFGDGTRLSIL.